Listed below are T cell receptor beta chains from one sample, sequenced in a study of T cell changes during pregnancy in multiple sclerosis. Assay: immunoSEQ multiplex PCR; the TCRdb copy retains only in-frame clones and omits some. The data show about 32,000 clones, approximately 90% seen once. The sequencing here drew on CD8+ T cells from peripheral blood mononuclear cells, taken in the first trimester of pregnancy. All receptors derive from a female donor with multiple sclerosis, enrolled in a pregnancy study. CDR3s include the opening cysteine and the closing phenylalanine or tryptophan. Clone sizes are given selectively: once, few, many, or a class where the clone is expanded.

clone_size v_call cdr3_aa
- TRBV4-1 CASSPQGGTEPQHF
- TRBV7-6 CASSFPAGEEETQYF
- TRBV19 CATGAAYEQYF
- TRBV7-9 CASSLVGTSPIEQYF
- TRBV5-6 CASSRKRDRYSRRTDTQYF
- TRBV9 CASSDWDSSNTEAFF
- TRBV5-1 CASSLAVGGYEQYF
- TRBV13 CASSAVGLAGFDEQYF
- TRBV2 CASTDRSEHTF
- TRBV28 CASSPRGRLGTSPLQHF
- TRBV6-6 CASSYSTEYSYNEQFF
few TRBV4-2 CASSQEIALSTDTQYF
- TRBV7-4 CASSLKALNRGYEQYF
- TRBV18 CASFADRGYNEQFF
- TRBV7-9 CASSGTSGSRSYEQYF
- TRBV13 CASSFPTGGDGNTIYF
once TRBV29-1 CSVEERFYGYTF
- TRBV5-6 CASSSAGTYEQYF
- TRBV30 CAWSVLVTGELFF
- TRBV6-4 CASSASAGDAMDTQYF
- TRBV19 CASSIQGHPTVEQYF
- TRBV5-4 CASSFFPNEQFF
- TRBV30 CAWSVLAGNTGELFF
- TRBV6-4 CASSATGVDEQFF
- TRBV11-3 CASSLGVNEQYF